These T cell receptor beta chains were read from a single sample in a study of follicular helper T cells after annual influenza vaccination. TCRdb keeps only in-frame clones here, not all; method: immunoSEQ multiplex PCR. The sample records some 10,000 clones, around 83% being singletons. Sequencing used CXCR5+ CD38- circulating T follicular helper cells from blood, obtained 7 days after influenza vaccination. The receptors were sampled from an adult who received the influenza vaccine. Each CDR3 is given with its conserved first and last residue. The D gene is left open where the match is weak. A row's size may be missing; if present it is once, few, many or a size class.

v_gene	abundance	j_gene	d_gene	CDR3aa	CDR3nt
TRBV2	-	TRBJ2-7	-	CASTKLVGSYEQYF	TGTGCCAGCACCAAATTGGTTGGCTCCTACGAGCAGTACTTC
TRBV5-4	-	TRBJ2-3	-	CASSLIADTQYF	TGTGCCAGCAGCTTAATCGCAGATACGCAGTATTTT
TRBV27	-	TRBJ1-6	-	CASSFGGGYSPLHF	TGTGCCAGCAGTTTCGGGGGCGGTTATTCACCCCTCCACTTT
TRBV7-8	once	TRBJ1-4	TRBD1	CASSPRDSNEKLFF	TGTGCCAGCAGCCCCAGGGACAGCAATGAAAAACTGTTTTTT
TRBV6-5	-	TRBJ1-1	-	CASSWGTEAFF	TGTGCCAGCAGTTGGGGCACTGAAGCTTTCTTT
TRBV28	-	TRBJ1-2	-	CASSPSGESYGYTF	TGTGCCAGCAGCCCATCGGGTGAAAGCTATGGCTACACCTTC
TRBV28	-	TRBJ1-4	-	CATKREGTNEKLFF	TGTGCCACCAAAAGGGAGGGAACTAATGAAAAACTGTTTTTT
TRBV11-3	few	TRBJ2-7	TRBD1	CASSAGQENEQYF	TGTGCCAGCAGCGCGGGACAGGAGAACGAGCAGTACTTC
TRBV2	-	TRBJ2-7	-	CAGRDAGAYEQYF	TGTGCCGGAAGAGATGCCGGGGCCTACGAGCAGTACTTC
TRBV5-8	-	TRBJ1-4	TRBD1	CASSLPGTGDEKLFF	TGTGCCAGCAGCCTCCCCGGGACAGGGGATGAAAAACTGTTTTTT
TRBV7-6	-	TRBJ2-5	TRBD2	CASSLGISGGRETQYF	TGTGCCAGCAGCTTAGGGATTAGCGGGGGAAGAGAGACCCAGTACTTC
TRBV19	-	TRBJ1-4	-	CASADGSATNEKLFF	TGTGCCAGTGCGGACGGATCCGCAACTAATGAAAAACTGTTTTTT